The TCR beta chain under discussion was sequenced for a study of shared clonotypes between healthy human individuals. Only CD45RO-negative cells positively selected for CCR7 counted as naive CD8 cells, so terminally differentiated effector memory CD45RA+ cells were excluded. Broader study findings: It was expected that sequencing depth would affect clonotype sharing among donors. The study sampled only blood, and tissue repertoires likely differ.

The germline V gene encodes CDR1 SEHNR and CDR2 FQNEAQ (reference sequence). V was shortened by 1 base and J by 6 bases, with 9 bases between the two germline ends. This CDR3 comprises 14 residues. A deep-level run was used for the assay. Assay used: immunoSEQ multiplex PCR; TCRdb lists only in-frame clones, some missing. The repertoire holds some 1,900,000 clones, around 96% seen once, with under 1.5% in the top ten. This clone was found once. No antigen is known for it. The sequence came from a man aged 18 to 29 in good health. V usage is TRBV7-9 and J usage is TRBJ2-2; D call uncertain. The sample consisted of naive CD8+ T cells sorted from blood. The CDR3 spells CASSLDLGAGELFF. The CDR3 DNA reads as TGTGCCAGCAGCTTAGACCTAGGAGCCGGGGAGCTGTTTTTT.